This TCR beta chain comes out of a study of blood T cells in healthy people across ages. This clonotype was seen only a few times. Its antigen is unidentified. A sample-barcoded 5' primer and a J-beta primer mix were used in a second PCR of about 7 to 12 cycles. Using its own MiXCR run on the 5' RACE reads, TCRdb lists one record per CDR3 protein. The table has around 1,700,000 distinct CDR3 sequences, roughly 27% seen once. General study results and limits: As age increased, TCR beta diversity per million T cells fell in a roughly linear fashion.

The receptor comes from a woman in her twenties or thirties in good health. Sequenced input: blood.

The CDR3 region has the DNA TGTGCCAGCAGTCTAGGGGGTGAAAAAAACAGCTACGAGCAGTACTTC. Protein product: CASSLGGEKNSYEQYF. The genes are TRBV6-6 and TRBJ2-7, with D maybe TRBD1 (6 bases). The CDR3 has 16 residues. Germline V CDR1 and CDR2: MNHNY, SVGAGI (reference sequence). Trimming left V 5 bases short and J 3 bases short, with 20 bases between.